Listed here are 26 T cell receptor beta chains from one sample, sequenced in a study of blood T cell repertoires in COVID-19. The assay was immunoSEQ multiplex PCR, and TCRdb's table has in-frame clones only and misses some. Of 350,000 to 450,000 clones in the sample, roughly 90% are singletons; the top ten hold 1% to 1.5%. Material for sequencing was peripheral blood. The receptors come from a man aged 40-50 years with acute or convalescent COVID-19.

The chain recombines TRBV5-1 with TRBJ1-1, with D maybe TRBD1 (5 bases). The CDR3 spans 16 residues. Germline V gene sequence: CDR1 SGHRS, CDR2 YFSETQ. Trimming pared 4 bases from V and 6 bases from J, leaving 22 bases between. The CDR3 bases are TGCGCCAGCAGCAGGAGAGCAGGGTTGGGGTTAGCTGAAGCTTTCTTT. Its protein product is CASSRRAGLGLAEAFF.

V usage is TRBV30 and J usage is TRBJ2-7; 8 nucleotides align to TRBD1. CDR1 and CDR2 from the germline V gene are GTSNPN and SVGIG (reference sequence). The CDR3 consists of 12 residues. The V and J ends lost 5 bases and 5 bases, in that order; junction bases with no gene match: 5. For the CDR3, the DNA is TGTGCCTGGGGCCCGGGACAGGACGAGCAGTACTTC. This sequence encodes CAWGPGQDEQYF.

The chain employs TRBV6-5 and TRBJ2-5, with 8 bases that match TRBD2. This CDR3 comprises 14 residues. Germline V CDR1 and CDR2: MNHEY, SVGAGI. With V trimmed by 5 bases and J by 5 bases, 7 bases remained unmatched. The CDR3 sequence is CASSTGGAGETQYF. DNA of the CDR3: TGTGCCAGCAGTACGGGGGGGGCCGGCGAGACCCAGTACTTC.

The J gene is TRBJ1-6, the V gene TRBV6-1; tentative D call: TRBD1 (6 bases). Trimming took off 4 bases at V and 3 bases at J, with 13 bases between the two ends. The length of the CDR3 is 16 residues. CDR1 MNHNS and CDR2 SASEGT come from the germline V gene. CDR3 sequence reads: CASSVRVGGYNSPLHF. Written as DNA, the CDR3 is TGTGCCAGCAGTGTCCGGGTAGGGGGCTATAATTCACCCCTCCACTTT.

The chain couples TRBV14 to TRBJ2-5, with D hard to call. The CDR3 consists of 13 residues. V was cut by 5 bases and J by 1 base, with 8 bases left in between. Germline V gene sequence: CDR1 SGHDN, CDR2 FVKESK. The CDR3: CASSAYRQETQYF. The DNA for the CDR3 is TGTGCCAGCAGCGCCTATCGCCAAGAGACCCAGTACTTC. Full variable domain (missing parts from reference TRBV14 and TRBJ2-5): EAGVTQFPSHSVIEKGQTVTLRCDPISGHDNLYWYRRVMGKEIKFLLHFVKESKQDESGMPNNRFLAERTGGTYSTLKVQPAELEDSGVYFCASSAYRQETQYFGPGTRLLVL.

Regarding this clone: This specimen includes other DNA sequences encoding the same CDR3. This chain joins TRBV14 and TRBJ1-3; D is undetermined. The ends were cut back, 4 bases at V and 0 bases at J, with 4 bases in the middle. Germline-derived CDR1 and CDR2 are SGHDN and FVKESK. This CDR3 is built from 13 residues. CDR3 in DNA: TGTGCCAGCAGCCCGAGCTCTGGAAACACCATATATTTT. Translating gives CASSPSSGNTIYF.

About this clone itself: Other DNA sequences in the same sample also yield this CDR3. This chain joins TRBV9 and TRBJ2-3; 14 positions match TRBD2. The CDR3 is made up of 16 amino acids. CDR1 and CDR2 (germline): SGDLS, YYNGEE. The V segment lost 2 bases and the J segment 3 bases; nucleotides outside the gene matches: 2. This CDR3 reads CASSVGLAGGTDTQYF. As DNA, the CDR3 is TGTGCCAGCAGCGTCGGACTAGCGGGAGGTACAGATACGCAGTATTTT.

This clone was observed once. The chain's CDR3 is CASSLGGPVGETQYF. The CDR3 region has the DNA TGTGCCAGCAGCTTGGGTGGGCCAGTTGGAGAGACCCAGTACTTC. The gene calls are TRBV5-6 and TRBJ2-5; D call uncertain. The CDR3 has 15 amino acids. Germline V gene lookup returns CDR1 SGHDT and CDR2 YYEEEE. V lost 0 bases, J lost 4 bases, and 13 bases lay in between.

The gene calls are TRBV2 and TRBJ1-1; no reliable D call. The CDR3 is made up of 13 amino acids. Germline V lookup: CDR1 SNHLY, CDR2 FYNNEI. The ends were cut back, 6 bases at V and 0 bases at J, with 8 bases in the middle. As DNA, the CDR3 is TGTGCCAGCAGATCCGGGATGAACACTGAAGCTTTCTTT. Encoded protein: CASRSGMNTEAFF. Full variable domain (remainder filled in from reference TRBV2 and TRBJ1-1): EPEVTQTPSHQVTQMGQEVILRCVPISNHLYFYWYRQILGQKVEFLVSFYNNEISEKSEIFDDQFSVERPDGSNFTLKIRSTKLEDSAMYFCASRSGMNTEAFFGQGTRLTVV.

The chain combines TRBV27 with TRBJ1-1; D is possibly TRBD1 (5 bases). The CDR3 has 14 residues. Trimming pared 9 bases from V and 0 bases from J, leaving 14 bases between. The V gene's germline CDR1 is MNHEY and CDR2 SMNVEV (reference sequence). The CDR3: CASNSRGMNTEAFF. Written as DNA, the CDR3 is TGTGCCAGTAACTCGCGGGGCATGAACACTGAAGCTTTCTTT.

The table lists this clone with a count of one. This chain uses TRBV28 with TRBJ1-5; D perhaps matches TRBD1 (6 bases). Trimming stripped 5 bases from V and 7 bases from J, with 15 bases between. The CDR3 is 14 residues long. Per the germline V gene, CDR1 is MDHEN and CDR2 is SYDVKM. The CDR3 coding sequence is TGTGCCAGCAGTCGAGGGGGTTCGGGCCAGCCCCAGCATTTT. It translates to CASSRGGSGQPQHF.

This chain connects TRBV7-2 to TRBJ1-3; no firm D call. The CDR3 is 16 residues long. V lost 5 bases to trimming and J lost 2 bases, with 16 bases between them. Per the germline V gene, CDR1 is SGHTA and CDR2 is FQGNSA. Written as DNA, the CDR3 is TGTGCCAGCAGCCCGAGGTCGGGGTTTCCTGGAAACACCATATATTTT. This gives the protein CASSPRSGFPGNTIYF.

The chain uses TRBV9 and TRBJ2-7, with D tentatively TRBD1 (8 bases). Trimming took 3 bases from V and 0 from J, leaving 13 bases between them. This CDR3 region has 15 residues. The germline V gene has CDR1 SGDLS and CDR2 YYNGEE. The CDR3, as DNA: TGTGCCAGCAGCGCTACAGGGGGGGCCTCCTACGAGCAGTACTTC. Amino acids: CASSATGGASYEQYF. Full variable domain (missing parts from reference TRBV9 and TRBJ2-7): DSGVTQTPKHLITATGQRVTLRCSPRSGDLSVYWYQQSLDQGLQFLIQYYNGEERAKGNILERFSAQQFPDLHSELNLSSLELGDSALYFCASSATGGASYEQYFGPGTRLTVT.

On this clone itself: The sample carries other DNA sequences with the same CDR3. V gene TRBV5-1 combines with J gene TRBJ2-1; a possible D gene is TRBD2 (5 bases). This CDR3 region has 12 residues. CDR1 is SGHRS and CDR2 is YFSETQ in the germline V gene. Trimming shortened V by 0 bases and J by 10 bases, and 8 bases separated the two germline ends. The CDR3: CASSLAGNEQFF. The DNA of the CDR3 is TGCGCCAGCAGCTTGGCGGGAAACGAGCAGTTCTTC.

The chain carries TRBV27 and TRBJ2-7, with 9 bases that match TRBD1. V lost 5 bases and J lost 8; bases outside the gene matches: 10. Germline assignment: CDR1 MNHEY and CDR2 SMNVEV (reference sequence). The CDR3 has 14 residues. CDR3 in amino acids: CASSLGQGAGKQYF. Here the CDR3 DNA reads TGTGCCAGCAGTCTGGGACAGGGCGCCGGGAAGCAGTACTTC.

The chain recombines TRBV12-3 or TRBV12-4 with TRBJ2-7, with D unclear. The CDR3 is made up of 9 amino acids. CDR3 coding DNA: TGTGTTCATTCCTACGAGCAGTACTTC. This sequence encodes CVHSYEQYF.

This chain links TRBV28 with TRBJ1-6; 10 bases are a match to TRBD1. Germline CDR1 MDHEN, CDR2 SYDVKM. Losses at the gene ends were 5 bases for V and 11 bases for J; bases not matched to a gene: 9. The CDR3 totals 15 residues. The CDR3 nucleotides read TGTGCCAGCAGTCCACCGGGACAGGGGAAGACACCCCTCCACTTT. Its protein product is CASSPPGQGKTPLHF.

This clone was seen just once. This chain joins TRBV15 and TRBJ2-5; 10 bases line up with TRBD2. Germline V lookup: CDR1 LNHNV, CDR2 YYDKDF (reference sequence). Trimming cost V 3 bases and J 4 bases; bases outside gene matches: 8. This CDR3 has 16 residues. This CDR3 reads CATSSYPSGSGETQYF. In nucleotides, the CDR3 is TGTGCCACCAGCAGCTACCCTAGCGGGAGTGGAGAGACCCAGTACTTC.

The V call is TRBV4-2, the J call TRBJ1-1; tentative D call: TRBD1 (5 bases). With 4 bases removed from V and 0 bases from J, the gap between germline ends came to 24 bases. The CDR3 has 19 residues. Germline CDR1 LGHNA, CDR2 YNFKEQ. The CDR3 spells CASSLGVRGRNRLNTEAFF. In DNA, the CDR3 is TGTGCCAGCAGCCTGGGCGTTAGGGGCCGCAATCGTTTGAACACTGAAGCTTTCTTT.

The rearrangement links TRBV4-1 to TRBJ2-7; 8 positions match TRBD2. Germline V gene lookup returns CDR1 MGHRA and CDR2 YSYEKL. J lost 4 bases, V lost 3 bases, and 2 bases had no gene match. The length of the CDR3 is 13 residues. The CDR3 nucleotides are TGCGCCAGCAGCCAGACTAGCGTGTACGAGCAGTACTTC. This sequence encodes CASSQTSVYEQYF.

CDR3 in amino acids: CASSRGAFTEAFF. Here the CDR3 DNA reads TGTGCCAGCAGCCGAGGGGCCTTCACTGAAGCTTTCTTT. The chain recombines TRBV6-6 with TRBJ1-1, with D perhaps matching TRBD1 (5 bases). CDR1 and CDR2 from the germline V gene are MNHNY and SVGAGI (reference sequence). This CDR3 is 13 amino acids long. Trimming shortened V by 6 bases and J by 4 bases, and 12 bases separated the two germline ends.

Of note for this clone: This same CDR3 is encoded by further DNA sequences in the sample. As DNA, the CDR3 is TGTGCCAGTAGTATACGGGTCTCCTACAATGAGCAGTTCTTC. Its translation: CASSIRVSYNEQFF. The chain joins TRBV19 to TRBJ2-1; the D is unclear. The ends were cut back, 2 bases at V and 0 bases at J, with 5 bases in the middle. This CDR3 spans 14 amino acids. CDR1 is LNHDA and CDR2 is SQIVND in the germline V gene (reference sequence).

For the CDR3, the DNA is TGTGCCAGCAATCAACACGGGGGAAAGAACACTGAAGCTTTCTTT. Translating gives CASNQHGGKNTEAFF. The chain carries TRBV6-5 and TRBJ1-1; D possibly corresponds to TRBD1 (5 bases). V lost 7 bases and J 1 base, leaving 16 bases between the germline ends. The CDR3 sequence is 15 residues long. Germline loops: CDR1 MNHEY, CDR2 SVGAGI.

In its sample, this clone was seen once. The gene calls are TRBV28 and TRBJ1-2; 11 bases agree with TRBD1. In germline, CDR1 is MDHEN, CDR2 SYDVKM. The J segment lost 4 bases and the V segment lost 6 bases, leaving 7 bases of the junction unmatched. CDR3 length: 15 residues. The CDR3 region is CASRKDRGRLYGYTF. CDR3 nucleotide sequence: TGTGCCAGCAGAAAGGACAGGGGGCGCCTCTATGGCTACACCTTC.

V is TRBV5-1 and J is TRBJ1-3, with 8 positions matching TRBD1. The CDR3 is 15 residues long. Germline loops: CDR1 SGHRS, CDR2 YFSETQ. With V trimmed by 4 bases and J by 7 bases, 10 bases remained unmatched. The CDR3 coding sequence is TGCGCCAGCAGCCTTATCGGACAGGGCCGTAACACCATATATTTT. Amino acids: CASSLIGQGRNTIYF. The full variable domain, its missing parts supplied by reference TRBV5-1 and TRBJ1-3, is KAGVTQTPRYLIKTRGQQVTLSCSPISGHRSVSWYQQTPGQGLQFLFEYFSETQRNKGNFPGRFSGRQFSNSRSEMNVSTLELGDSALYLCASSLIGQGRNTIYFGEGSWLTVV.

CDR3: CASSLYPRPNYGYTF. CDR3 DNA sequence: TGCGCCAGCAGCTTGTATCCTAGACCTAACTATGGCTACACCTTC. J is TRBJ1-2 and V is TRBV5-1, with unresolved D. The CDR3 sequence is 15 residues long. Trimming removed 1 base at V and 0 bases at J, with 10 bases between. Germline assignment: CDR1 SGHRS and CDR2 YFSETQ.